This T cell receptor (beta chain) was sequenced in a study of cytomegalovirus exposure and HLA in healthy donors. Findings and limits, study-wide: Among TCR sequences, most were rare, though some public TCRs appeared in many donors. In a later analysis, HLA-C alleles had the fewest associated TCRs, DRB1 alleles the most.

On this clone itself: Its antigen is unknown.

The PCR was carried out with 60 Vbeta primers and 13 Jbeta primers. Data came from immunoSEQ multiplex PCR; TCRdb stores just in-frame clones and leaves some out. The sample gives over 100,000 clones, 72% of which show up once; over 4% is in the top ten. V was cut by 0 bases and J by 6 bases, with 19 bases left in between. The CDR3 runs 17 residues. Germline CDR1 reads MGHRA; CDR2 reads YSYEKL. V is TRBV4-1 and J is TRBJ2-3, with a possible D match to TRBD2 (6 bases). Sequencing was carried out using PBMCs. This sequence was found in a man between 45 and 60 years old in good health and CMV-seropositive. The CDR3 bases are TGCGCCAGCAGCCAAGAAGGGCGGGACCTACCGGGGGATACGCAGTATTTT. It is translated as CASSQEGRDLPGDTQYF.